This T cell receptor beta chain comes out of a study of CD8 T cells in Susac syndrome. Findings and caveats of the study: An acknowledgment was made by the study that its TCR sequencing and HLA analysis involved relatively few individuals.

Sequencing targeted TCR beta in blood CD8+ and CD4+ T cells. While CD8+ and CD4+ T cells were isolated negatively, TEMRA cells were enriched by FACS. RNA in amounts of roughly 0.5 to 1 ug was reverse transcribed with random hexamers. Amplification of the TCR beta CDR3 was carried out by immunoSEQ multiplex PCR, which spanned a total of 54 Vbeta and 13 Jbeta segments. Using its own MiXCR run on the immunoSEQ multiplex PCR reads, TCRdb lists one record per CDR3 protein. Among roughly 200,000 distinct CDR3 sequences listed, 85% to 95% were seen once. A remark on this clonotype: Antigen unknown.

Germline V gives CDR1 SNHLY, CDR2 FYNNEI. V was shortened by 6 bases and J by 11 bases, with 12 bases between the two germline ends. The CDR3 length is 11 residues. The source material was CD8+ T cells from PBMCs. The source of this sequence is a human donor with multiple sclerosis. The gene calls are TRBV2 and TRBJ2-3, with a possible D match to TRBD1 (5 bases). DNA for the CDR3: TGTGCCAGCAGGGGGCCCTTGGGGCAGTATTTT. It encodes CASRGPLGQYF.